This T cell receptor (beta chain) was identified in a study of blood T cells in healthy people across ages. This clonotype came up a few times. Its antigen is unidentified. The germline V gene encodes CDR1 MNHEY and CDR2 SMNVEV (reference sequence). The ends were cut back, 7 bases at V and 9 bases at J, with 25 bases in the middle. This CDR3 has 16 residues. Drawn from each donor were 9 to 10 milliliters of peripheral blood. Isolated per sample were at least 7 million PBMCs. General study results and limits: Observed TCR beta diversity showed a strong correlation with the percentage of naive T cells as measured by flow cytometry. Naive CD4+ cell counts and diversity both ran higher in long-lived than in aged donors.

PCR was performed a second time for 7 to 11 cycles using a sample-barcoded 5' primer and a J-beta primer mix. One entry per CDR3 protein results from TCRdb running MiXCR on the 5' RACE reads. Of about 1.6 million distinct CDR3 sequences in the sample, approximately 32% were seen once. The J gene is TRBJ2-1, the V gene TRBV27, with D unclear. This receptor was taken from a woman in her twenties or thirties in good health. The specimen was blood. CDR3 sequence (DNA): TGTGCCAGCACCGCCCCGGACGGGTCGTGGCAGCTTGAGCAGTTCTTC. It encodes CASTAPDGSWQLEQFF.